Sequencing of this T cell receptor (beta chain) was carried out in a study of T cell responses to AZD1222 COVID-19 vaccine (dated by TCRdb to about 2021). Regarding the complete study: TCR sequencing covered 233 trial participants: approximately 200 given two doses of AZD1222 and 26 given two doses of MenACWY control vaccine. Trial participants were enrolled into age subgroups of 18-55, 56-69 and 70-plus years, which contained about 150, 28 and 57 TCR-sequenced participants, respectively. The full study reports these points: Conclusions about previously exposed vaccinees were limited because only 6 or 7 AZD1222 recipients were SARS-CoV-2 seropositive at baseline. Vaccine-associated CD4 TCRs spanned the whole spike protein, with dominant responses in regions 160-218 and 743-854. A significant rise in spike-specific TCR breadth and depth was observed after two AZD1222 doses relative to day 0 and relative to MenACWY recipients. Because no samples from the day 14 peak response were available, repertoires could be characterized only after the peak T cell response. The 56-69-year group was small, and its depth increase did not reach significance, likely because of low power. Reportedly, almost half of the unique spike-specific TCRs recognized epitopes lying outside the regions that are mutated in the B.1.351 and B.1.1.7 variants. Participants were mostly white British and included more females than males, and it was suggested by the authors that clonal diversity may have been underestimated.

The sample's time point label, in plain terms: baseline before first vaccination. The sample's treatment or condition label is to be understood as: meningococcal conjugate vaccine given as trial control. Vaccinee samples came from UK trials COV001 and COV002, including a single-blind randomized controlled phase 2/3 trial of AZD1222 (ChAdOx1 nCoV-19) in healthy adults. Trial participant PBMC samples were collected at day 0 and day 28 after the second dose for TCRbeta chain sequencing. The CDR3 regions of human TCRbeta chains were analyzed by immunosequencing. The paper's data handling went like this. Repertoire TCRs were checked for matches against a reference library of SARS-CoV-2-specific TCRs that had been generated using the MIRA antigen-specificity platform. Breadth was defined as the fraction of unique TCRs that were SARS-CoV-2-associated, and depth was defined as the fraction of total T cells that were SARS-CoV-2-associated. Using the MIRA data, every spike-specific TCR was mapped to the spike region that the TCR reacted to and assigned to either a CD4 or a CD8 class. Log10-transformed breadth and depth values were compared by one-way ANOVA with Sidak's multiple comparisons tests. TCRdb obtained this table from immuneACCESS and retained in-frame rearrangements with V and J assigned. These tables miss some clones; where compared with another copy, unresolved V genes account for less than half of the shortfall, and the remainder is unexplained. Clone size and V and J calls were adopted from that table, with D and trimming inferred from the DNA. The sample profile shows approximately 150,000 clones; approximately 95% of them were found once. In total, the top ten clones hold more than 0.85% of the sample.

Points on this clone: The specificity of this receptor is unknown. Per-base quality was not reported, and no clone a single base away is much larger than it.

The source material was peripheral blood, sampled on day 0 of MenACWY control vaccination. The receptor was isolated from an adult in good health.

The DNA reads TGTGCCAGCAGCGCACAGGGGGCGAACACTGAAGCTTTCTTT. This sequence encodes CASSAQGANTEAFF. The V and J genes are TRBV5-5 and TRBJ1-1, and 9 junctional nucleotides match TRBD1. CDR1 and CDR2 (SGHKS, YYEKEE) derive from the germline V gene (reference sequence). Trimming takes 4 bases off V and 1 base off J; junction bases not matched to a gene: 2. The CDR3 has 14 amino acids, counting the end cysteine and phenylalanine. Here the CDR3 DNA is all that survives: 42 bases in frame from base 1.